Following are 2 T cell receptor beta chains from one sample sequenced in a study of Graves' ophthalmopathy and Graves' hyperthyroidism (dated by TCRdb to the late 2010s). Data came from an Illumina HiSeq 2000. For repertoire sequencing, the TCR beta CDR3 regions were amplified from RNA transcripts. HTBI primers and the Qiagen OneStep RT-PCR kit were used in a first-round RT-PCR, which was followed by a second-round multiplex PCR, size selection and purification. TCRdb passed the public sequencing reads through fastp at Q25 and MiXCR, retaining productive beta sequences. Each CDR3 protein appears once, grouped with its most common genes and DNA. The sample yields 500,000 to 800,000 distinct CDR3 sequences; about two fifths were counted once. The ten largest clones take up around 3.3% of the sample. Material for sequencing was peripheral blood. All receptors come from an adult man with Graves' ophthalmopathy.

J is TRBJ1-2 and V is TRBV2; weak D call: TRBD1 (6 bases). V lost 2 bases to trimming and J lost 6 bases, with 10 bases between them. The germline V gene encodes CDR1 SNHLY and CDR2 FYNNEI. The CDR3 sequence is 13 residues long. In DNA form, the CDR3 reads TGTGCCAGCAGTGAACGGGGGGCGGATGGCTACACCTTC. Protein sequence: CASSERGADGYTF.

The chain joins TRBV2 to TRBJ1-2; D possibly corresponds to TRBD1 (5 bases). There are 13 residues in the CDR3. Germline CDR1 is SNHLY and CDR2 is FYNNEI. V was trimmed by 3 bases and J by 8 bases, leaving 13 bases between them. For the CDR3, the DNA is TGTGCCAGCAGTGATGTGGGGGTGGAAGGCTACACCTTC. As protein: CASSDVGVEGYTF.